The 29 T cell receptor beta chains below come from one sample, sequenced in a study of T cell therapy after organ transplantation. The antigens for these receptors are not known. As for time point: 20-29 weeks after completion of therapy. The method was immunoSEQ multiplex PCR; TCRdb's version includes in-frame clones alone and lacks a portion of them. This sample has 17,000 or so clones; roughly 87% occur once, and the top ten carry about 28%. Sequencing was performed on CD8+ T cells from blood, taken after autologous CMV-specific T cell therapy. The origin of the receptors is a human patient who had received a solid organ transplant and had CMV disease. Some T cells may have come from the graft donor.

The CDR3 here is CASSPGQRDEQYF. CDR3 DNA sequence: TGCGCCAGCAGCCCGGGACAGAGGGACGAGCAGTACTTC. The rearrangement joins TRBV4-1 to TRBJ2-7, with 7 bases lining up with TRBD1. The CDR3 length is 13 residues. The V gene's germline CDR1 is MGHRA and CDR2 YSYEKL. Trimming cost V 4 bases and J 5 bases; bases outside gene matches: 5.

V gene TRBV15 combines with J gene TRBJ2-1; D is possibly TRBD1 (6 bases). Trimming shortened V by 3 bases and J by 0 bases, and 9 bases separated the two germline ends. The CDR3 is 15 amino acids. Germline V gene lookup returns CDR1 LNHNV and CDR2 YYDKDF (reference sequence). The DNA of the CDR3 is TGTGCCACCAGCAGGTTAGGGGGCTCCTACAATGAGCAGTTCTTC. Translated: CATSRLGGSYNEQFF.

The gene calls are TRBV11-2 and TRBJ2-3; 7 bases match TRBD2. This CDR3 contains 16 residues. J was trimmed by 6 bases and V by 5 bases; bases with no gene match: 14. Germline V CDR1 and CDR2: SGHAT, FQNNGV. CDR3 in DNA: TGTGCCAGCAGCACCCGGCCGCGGACTAGTTGGGATACGCAGTATTTT. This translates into CASSTRPRTSWDTQYF.

This CDR3 reads CASSAGLFTEAFF. The CDR3, as DNA: TGTGCCAGCAGTGCAGGTCTTTTCACTGAAGCTTTCTTT. This chain uses TRBV25-1 with TRBJ1-1, with D hard to call. The V and J ends lost 4 bases and 4 bases respectively, with 10 bases between them. The germline V gene has CDR1 MGHDK and CDR2 SYGVNS. The CDR3 has 13 residues. The variable domain in full, completed from reference TRBV25-1 and TRBJ1-1, reads EADIYQTPRYLVIGTGKKITLECSQTMGHDKMYWYQQDPGMELHLIHYSYGVNSTEKGDLSSESTVSRIRTEHFPLTLESARPSHTSQYLCASSAGLFTEAFFGQGTRLTVV.

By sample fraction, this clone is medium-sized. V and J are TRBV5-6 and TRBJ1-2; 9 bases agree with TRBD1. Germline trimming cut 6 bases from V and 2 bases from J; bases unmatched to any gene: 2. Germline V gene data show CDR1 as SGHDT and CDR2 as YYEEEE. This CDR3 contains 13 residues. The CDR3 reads CASNGQGNYGYTF. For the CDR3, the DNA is TGTGCCAGCAACGGACAGGGGAACTATGGCTACACCTTC.

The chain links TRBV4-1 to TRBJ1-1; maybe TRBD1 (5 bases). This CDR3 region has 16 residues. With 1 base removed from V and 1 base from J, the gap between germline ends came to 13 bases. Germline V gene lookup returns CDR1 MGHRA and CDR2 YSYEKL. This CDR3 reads CASSQGQLGWNTEAFF. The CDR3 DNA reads TGCGCCAGCAGCCAAGGACAGTTGGGGTGGAACACTGAAGCTTTCTTT.

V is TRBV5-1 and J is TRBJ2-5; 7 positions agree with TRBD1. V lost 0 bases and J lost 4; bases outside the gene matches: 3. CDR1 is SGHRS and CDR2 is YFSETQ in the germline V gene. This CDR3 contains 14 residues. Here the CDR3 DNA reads TGCGCCAGCAGCTTGGGACAGGGCCCAGAGACCCAGTACTTC. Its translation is CASSLGQGPETQYF. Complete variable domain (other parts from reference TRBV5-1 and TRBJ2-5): KAGVTQTPRYLIKTRGQQVTLSCSPISGHRSVSWYQQTPGQGLQFLFEYFSETQRNKGNFPGRFSGRQFSNSRSEMNVSTLELGDSALYLCASSLGQGPETQYFGPGTRLLVL.

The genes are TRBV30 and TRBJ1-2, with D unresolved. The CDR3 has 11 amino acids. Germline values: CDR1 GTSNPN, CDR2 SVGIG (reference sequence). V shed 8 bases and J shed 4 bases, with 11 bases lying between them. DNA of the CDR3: TGTGCCCATGGTGGGAGCTATGGCTACACCTTC. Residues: CAHGGSYGYTF.

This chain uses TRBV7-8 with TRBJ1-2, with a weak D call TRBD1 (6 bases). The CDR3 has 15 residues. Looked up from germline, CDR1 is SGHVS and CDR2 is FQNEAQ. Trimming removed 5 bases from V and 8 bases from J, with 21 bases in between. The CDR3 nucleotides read TGTGCCAGCAGCAAGATGGAGGGGGATTTTGGAGGCTACACCTTC. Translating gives CASSKMEGDFGGYTF.

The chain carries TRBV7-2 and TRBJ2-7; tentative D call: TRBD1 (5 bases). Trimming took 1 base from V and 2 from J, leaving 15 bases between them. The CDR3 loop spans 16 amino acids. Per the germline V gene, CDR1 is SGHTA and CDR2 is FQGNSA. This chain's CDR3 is CASSLVSFGRAYEQYF. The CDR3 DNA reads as TGTGCCAGCAGCTTAGTGTCGTTTGGCAGGGCCTACGAGCAGTACTTC.

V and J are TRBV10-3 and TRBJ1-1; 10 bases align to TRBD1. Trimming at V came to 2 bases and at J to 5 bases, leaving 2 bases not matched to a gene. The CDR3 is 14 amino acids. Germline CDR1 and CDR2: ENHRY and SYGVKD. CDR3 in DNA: TGTGCCATCAGTGAGGGACAGGGGGTAACTGAAGCTTTCTTT. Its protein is CAISEGQGVTEAFF.

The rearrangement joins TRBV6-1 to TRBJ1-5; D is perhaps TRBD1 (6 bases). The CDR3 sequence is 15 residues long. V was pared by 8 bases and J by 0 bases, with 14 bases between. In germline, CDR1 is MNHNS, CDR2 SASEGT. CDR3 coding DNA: TGTGCCAGCGTTCTCCGGGACACTAGCAATCAGCCCCAGCATTTT. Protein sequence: CASVLRDTSNQPQHF.

In DNA form, the CDR3 reads TGCAGCGTTGAAGAGCGCGGGCAGGGGGAAGAGACCCAGTACTTC. The encoded protein is CSVEERGQGEETQYF. The rearrangement joins TRBV29-1 to TRBJ2-5; 7 positions match TRBD1. V trimming: 0 bases; J trimming: 3 bases; junction bases outside the gene matches: 7. The germline CDR1 and CDR2 sequences are SQVTM and ANQGSEA. CDR3 length equals 15 residues. The full variable domain, its missing parts supplied by reference TRBV29-1 and TRBJ2-5, is SAVISQKPSRDICQRGTSLTIQCQVDSQVTMMFWYRQQPGQSLTLIATANQGSEATYESGFVIDKFPISRPNLTFSTLTVSNMSPEDSSIYLCSVEERGQGEETQYFGPGTRLLVL.

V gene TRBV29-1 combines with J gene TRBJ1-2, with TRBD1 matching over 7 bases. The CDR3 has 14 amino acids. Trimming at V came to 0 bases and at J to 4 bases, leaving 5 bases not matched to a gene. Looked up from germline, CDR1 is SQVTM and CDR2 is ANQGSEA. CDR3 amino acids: CSVEDGTVPYGYTF. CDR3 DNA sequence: TGCAGCGTTGAAGATGGGACAGTTCCCTATGGCTACACCTTC.

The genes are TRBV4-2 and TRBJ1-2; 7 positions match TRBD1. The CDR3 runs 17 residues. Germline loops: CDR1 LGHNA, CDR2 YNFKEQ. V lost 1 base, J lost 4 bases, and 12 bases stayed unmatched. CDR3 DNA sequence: TGTGCCAGCAGCCAAGCTTGGCAAACAGGGGATGCCTATGGCTACACCTTC. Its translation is CASSQAWQTGDAYGYTF.

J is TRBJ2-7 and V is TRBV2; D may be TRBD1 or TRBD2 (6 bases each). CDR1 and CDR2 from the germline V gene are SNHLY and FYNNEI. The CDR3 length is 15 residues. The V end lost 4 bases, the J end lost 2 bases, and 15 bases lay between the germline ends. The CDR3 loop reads CASSGWGDKTYEQYF. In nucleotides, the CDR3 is TGTGCCAGCAGTGGATGGGGGGACAAGACCTACGAGCAGTACTTC.

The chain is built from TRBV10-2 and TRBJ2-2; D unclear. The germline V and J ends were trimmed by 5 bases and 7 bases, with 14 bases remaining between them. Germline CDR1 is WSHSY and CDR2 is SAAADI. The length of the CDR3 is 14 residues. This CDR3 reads CASSLGPEGGELFF. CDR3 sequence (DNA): TGCGCCAGCAGTTTAGGCCCGGAAGGCGGGGAGCTGTTTTTT.

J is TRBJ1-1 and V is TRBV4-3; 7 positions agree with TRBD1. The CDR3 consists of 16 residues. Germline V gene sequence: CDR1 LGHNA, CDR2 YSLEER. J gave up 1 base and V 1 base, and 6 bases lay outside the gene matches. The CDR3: CASSQATGEWNTEAFF. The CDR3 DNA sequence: TGCGCCAGCAGCCAAGCAACAGGGGAATGGAACACTGAAGCTTTCTTT.

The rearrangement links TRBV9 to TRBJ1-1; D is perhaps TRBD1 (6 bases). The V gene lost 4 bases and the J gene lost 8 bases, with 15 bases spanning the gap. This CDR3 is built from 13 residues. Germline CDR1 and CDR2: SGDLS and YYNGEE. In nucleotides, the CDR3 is TGTGCCAGCAGCACACCGGGGGCGAAGGAAGCTTTCTTT. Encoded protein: CASSTPGAKEAFF.

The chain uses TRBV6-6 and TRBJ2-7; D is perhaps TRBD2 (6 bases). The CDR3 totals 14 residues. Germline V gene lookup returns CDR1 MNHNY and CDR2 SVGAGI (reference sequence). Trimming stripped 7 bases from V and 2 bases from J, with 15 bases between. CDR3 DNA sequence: TGTGCCAGCACCCACGGGGGACTTACCTACGAGCAGTACTTC. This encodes CASTHGGLTYEQYF.

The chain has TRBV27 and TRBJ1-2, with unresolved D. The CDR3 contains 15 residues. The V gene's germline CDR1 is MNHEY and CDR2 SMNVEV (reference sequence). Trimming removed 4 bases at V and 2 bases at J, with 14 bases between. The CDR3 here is CASSSDLNLNYGYTF. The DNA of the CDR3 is TGTGCCAGCAGTTCTGACCTTAATCTGAACTATGGCTACACCTTC.

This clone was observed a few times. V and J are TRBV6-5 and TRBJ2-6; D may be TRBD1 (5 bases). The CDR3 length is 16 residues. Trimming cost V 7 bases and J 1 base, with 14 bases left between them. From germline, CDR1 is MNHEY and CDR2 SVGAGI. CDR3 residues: CASTYEAGSGANVLTF. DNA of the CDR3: TGTGCCAGCACTTATGAGGCAGGGTCTGGGGCCAACGTCCTGACTTTC.

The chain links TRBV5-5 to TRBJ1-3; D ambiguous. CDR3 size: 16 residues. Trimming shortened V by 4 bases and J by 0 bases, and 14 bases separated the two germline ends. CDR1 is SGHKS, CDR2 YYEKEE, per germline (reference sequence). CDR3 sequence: CASSPDPISSGNTIYF. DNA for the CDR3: TGTGCCAGCAGCCCGGACCCAATAAGCTCTGGAAACACCATATATTTT.

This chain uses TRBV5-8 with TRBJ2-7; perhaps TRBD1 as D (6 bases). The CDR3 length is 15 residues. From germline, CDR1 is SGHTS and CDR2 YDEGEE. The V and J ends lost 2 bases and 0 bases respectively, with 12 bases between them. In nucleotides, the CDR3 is TGTGCCAGCAGCTTAGGACAGACGAGCTCCTACGAGCAGTACTTC. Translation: CASSLGQTSSYEQYF.

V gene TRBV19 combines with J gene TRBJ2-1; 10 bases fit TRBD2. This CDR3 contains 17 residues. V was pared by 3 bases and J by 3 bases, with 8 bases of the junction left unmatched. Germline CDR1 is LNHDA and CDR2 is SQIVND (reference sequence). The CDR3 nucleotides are TGTGCCAGTAGTATCTACACTAGCGGGACCCTCTACAATGAGCAGTTCTTC. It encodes CASSIYTSGTLYNEQFF.

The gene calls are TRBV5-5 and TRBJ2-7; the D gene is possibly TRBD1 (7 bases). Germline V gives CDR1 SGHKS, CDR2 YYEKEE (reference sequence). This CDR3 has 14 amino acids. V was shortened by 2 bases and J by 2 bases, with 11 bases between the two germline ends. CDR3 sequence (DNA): TGTGCCAGCAGCTTTGCAGGGGGGACCTACGAGCAGTACTTC. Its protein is CASSFAGGTYEQYF.

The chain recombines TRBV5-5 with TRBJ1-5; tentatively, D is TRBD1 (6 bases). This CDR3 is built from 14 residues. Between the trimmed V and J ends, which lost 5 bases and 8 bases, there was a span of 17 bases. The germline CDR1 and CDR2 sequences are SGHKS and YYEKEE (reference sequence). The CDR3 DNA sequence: TGTGCCAGCAGGATAGCAGGGGCCACCGAGCCCCAGCATTTT. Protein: CASRIAGATEPQHF.

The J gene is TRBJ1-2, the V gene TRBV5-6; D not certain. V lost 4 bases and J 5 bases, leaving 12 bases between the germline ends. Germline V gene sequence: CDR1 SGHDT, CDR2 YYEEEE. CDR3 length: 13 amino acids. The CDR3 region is CASSQEAEYGYTF. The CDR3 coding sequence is TGTGCCAGCAGCCAGGAAGCGGAATATGGCTACACCTTC.

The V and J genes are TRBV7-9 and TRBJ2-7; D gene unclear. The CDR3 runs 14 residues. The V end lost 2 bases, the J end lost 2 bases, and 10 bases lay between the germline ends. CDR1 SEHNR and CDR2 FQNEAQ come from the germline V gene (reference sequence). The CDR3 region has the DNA TGTGCCAGCAGCTTATCGTCTTCAGCCTACGAGCAGTACTTC. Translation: CASSLSSSAYEQYF. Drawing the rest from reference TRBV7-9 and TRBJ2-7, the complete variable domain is DTGVSQNPRHKITKRGQNVTFRCDPISEHNRLYWYRQTLGQGPEFLTYFQNEAQLEKSRLLSDRFSAERPKGSFSTLEIQRTEQGDSAMYLCASSLSSSAYEQYFGPGTRLTVT.